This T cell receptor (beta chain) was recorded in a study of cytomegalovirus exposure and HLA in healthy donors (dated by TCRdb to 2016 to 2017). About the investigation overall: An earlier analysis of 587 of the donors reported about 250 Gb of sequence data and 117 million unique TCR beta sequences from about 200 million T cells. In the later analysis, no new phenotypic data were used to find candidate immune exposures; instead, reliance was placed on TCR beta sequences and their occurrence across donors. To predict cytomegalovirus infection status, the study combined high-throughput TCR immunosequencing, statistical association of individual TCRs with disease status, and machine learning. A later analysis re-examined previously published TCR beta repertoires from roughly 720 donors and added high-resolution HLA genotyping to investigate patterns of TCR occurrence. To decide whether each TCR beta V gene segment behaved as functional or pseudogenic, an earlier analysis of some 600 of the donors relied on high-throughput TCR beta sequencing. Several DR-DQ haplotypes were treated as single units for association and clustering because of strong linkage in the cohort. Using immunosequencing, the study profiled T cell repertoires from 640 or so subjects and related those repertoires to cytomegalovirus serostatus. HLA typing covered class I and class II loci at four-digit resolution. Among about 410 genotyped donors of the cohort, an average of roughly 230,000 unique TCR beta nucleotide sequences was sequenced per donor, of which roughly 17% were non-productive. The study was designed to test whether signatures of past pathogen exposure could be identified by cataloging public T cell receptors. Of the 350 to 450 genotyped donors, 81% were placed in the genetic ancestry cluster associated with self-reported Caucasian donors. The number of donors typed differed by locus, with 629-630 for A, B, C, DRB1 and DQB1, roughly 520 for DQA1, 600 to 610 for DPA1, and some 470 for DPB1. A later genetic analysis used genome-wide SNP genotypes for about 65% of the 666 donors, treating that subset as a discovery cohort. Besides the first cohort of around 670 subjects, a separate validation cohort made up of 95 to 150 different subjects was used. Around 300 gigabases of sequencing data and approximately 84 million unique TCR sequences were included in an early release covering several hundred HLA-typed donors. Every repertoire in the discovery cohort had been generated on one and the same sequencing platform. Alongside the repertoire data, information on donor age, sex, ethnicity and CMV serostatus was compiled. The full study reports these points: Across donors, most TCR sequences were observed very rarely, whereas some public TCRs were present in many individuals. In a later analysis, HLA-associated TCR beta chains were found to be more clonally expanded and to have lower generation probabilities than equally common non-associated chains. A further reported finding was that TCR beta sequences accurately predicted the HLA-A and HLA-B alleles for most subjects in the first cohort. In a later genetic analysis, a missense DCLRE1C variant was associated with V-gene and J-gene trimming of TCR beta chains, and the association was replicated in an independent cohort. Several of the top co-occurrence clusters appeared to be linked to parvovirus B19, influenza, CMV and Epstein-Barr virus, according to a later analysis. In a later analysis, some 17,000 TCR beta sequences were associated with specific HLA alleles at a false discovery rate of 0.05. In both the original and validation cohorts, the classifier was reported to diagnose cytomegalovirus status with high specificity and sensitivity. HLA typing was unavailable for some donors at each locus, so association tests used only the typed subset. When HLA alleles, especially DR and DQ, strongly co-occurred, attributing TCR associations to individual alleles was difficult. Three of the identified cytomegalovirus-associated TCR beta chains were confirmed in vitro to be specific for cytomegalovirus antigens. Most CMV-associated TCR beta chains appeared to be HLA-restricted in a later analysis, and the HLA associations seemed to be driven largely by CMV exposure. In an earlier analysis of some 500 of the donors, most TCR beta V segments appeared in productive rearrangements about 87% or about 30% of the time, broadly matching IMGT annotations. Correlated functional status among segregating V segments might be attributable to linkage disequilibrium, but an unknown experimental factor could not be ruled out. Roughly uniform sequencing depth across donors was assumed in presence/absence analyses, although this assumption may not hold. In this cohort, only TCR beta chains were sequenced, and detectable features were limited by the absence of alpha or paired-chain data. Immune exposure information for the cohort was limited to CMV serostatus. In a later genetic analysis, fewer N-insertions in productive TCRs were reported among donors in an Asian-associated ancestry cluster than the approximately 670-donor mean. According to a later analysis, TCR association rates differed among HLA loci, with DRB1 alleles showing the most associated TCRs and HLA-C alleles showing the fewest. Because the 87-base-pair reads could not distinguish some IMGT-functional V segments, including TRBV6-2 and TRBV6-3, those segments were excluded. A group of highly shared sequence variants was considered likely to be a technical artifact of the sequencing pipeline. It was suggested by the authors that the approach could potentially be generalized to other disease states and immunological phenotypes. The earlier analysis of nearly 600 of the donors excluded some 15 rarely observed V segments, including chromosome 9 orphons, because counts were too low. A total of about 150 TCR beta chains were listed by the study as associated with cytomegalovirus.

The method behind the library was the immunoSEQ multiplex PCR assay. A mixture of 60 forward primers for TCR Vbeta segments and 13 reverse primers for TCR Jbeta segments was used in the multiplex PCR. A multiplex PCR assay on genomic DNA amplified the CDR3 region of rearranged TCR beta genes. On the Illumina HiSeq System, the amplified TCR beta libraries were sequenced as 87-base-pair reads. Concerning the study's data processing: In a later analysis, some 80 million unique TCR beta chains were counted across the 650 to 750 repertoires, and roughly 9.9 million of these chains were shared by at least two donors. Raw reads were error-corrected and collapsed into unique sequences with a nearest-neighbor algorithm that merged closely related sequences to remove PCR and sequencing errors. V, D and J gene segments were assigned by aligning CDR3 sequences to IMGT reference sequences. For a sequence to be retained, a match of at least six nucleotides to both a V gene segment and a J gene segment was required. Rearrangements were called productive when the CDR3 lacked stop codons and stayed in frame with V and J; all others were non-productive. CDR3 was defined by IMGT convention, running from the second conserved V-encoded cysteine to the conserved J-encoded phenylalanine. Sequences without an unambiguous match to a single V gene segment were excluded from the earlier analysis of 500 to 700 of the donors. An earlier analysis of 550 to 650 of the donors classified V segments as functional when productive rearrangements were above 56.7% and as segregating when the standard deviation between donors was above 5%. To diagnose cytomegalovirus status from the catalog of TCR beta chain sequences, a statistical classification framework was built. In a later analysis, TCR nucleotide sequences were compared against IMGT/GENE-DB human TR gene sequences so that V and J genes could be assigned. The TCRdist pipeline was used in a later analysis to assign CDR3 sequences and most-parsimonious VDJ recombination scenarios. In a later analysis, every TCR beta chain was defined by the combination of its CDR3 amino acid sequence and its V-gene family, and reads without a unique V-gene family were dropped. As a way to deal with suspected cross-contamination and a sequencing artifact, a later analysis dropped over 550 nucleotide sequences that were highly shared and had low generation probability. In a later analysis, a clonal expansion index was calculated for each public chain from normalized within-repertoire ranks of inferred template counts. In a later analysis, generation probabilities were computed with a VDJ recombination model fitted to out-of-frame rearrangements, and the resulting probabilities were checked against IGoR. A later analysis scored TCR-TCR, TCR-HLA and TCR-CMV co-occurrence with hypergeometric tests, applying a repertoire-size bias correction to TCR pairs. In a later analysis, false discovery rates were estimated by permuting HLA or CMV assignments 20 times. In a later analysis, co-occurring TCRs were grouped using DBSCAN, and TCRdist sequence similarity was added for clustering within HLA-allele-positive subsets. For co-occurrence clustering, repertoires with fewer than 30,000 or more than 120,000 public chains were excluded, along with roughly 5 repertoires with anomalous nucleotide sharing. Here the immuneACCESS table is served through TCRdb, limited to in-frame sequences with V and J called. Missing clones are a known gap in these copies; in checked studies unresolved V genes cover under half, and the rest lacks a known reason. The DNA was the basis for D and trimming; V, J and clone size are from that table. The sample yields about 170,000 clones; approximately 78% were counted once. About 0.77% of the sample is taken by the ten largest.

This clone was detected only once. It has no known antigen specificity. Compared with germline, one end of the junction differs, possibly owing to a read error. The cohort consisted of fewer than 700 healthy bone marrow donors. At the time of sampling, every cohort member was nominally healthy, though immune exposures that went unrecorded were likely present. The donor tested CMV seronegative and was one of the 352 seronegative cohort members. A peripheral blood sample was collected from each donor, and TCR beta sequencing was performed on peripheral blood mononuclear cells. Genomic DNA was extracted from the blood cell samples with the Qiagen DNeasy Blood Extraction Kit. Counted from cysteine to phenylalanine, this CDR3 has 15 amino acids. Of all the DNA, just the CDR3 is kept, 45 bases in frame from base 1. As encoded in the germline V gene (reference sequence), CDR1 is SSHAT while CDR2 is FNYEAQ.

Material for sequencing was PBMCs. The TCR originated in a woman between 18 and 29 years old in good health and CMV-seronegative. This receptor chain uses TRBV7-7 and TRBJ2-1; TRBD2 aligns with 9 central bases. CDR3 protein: CASSSSGSGYNEQFF. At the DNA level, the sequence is TGTGCTAGCAGCAGTAGCGGGAGCGGCTACAATGAGCAGTTCTTC. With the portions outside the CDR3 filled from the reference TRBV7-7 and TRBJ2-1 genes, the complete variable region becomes GAGVSQSPRYKVTKRGQDVTLRCDPISSHATLYWYQQALGQGPEFLTYFNYEAQPDKSGLPSDRFSAERPEGSISTLTIQRTEQRDSAMYRCASSSSGSGYNEQFFGPGTRLTVL.